This T cell receptor (beta chain) came from a study of radiation and T cells in renal cell carcinoma. Findings of the study overall: From baseline, blood top tumor clonotypes peaked at 2 weeks post-radiation. Compared with controls, irradiated tumors had more, larger dominant CDR3 motifs. Top 100 clonotypes averaged about 54% in irradiated versus about 40% in nephrectomy-only tumors. Pretreatment tumor biopsies were lacking, so baseline clonotypes are unknown.

The CDR3 runs 15 residues. This clone came up a few times. Its antigen is unidentified. The data were produced by immunoSEQ multiplex PCR, yet TCRdb's version contains in-frame clones alone and is incomplete. Among 16,000 or so clones listed, about 50% were seen once. Treatment here: 15 Gy SBRT to primary tumor, nephrectomy 4 weeks later. This rearrangement joins TRBV21-1 to TRBJ1-6; the tabulated D call, TRBD1, remains unverified against the DNA. TRBV21-1 is classified as a pseudogene. The receptor comes from an older woman with renal cell carcinoma. The input for sequencing was tumor tissue, taken from a patient whose treatment included radiotherapy and nephrectomy. In nucleotides, the CDR3 is TGTGCCAGCAGCGACGGACAGGCGAGAGGTCCACCCCTCCACTTT. Translating gives CASSDGQARGPPLHF.